This T cell receptor (beta chain) was sequenced in a study of cytomegalovirus exposure and HLA in healthy donors. General study points: There were about 160 TCR beta chains listed as cytomegalovirus-associated.

On this clone itself: Antigen specificity is unknown. At one of its ends the junction is not consistent with the germline gene, which may arise from a read error.

The PCR had 60 Vbeta and 13 Jbeta primers. Clones were read by immunoSEQ multiplex PCR, and TCRdb kept only the in-frame ones, dropping some. The data hold about 200,000 clones, with around 77% observed a single time. CDR1 and CDR2 (germline): MDHEN, SYDVKM. This CDR3 has 13 residues. This sequence joins TRBV28 and TRBJ2-1, with a possible D match to TRBD1 (5 bases). This TCR was recovered from a woman aged 25-40 years in good health and CMV-seronegative. Input material: PBMCs. The CDR3, as DNA: TGTGCCAGCAGCCCCAGACCGGACAACGAGCAGTTCTTC. Its translation is CASSPRPDNEQFF.